These 28 T cell receptor beta chains were all obtained from the same sample, sequenced in a study of shared clonotypes between healthy human individuals. The assay was immunoSEQ multiplex PCR, and TCRdb's table has in-frame clones only and misses some. This sample has 1.4 million or so clones; approximately 98.5% occur once, and the top ten carry roughly 0.35%. The sample comprised naive CD4+ T cells sorted from blood. The sample's subset: CD45RA+ positively selected. Receptors originate from a man aged 25 to 40 in good health.

The rearrangement links TRBV6-6 to TRBJ2-7, with 7 bases fitting TRBD2. CDR3 length: 14 amino acids. The germline V gene encodes CDR1 MNHNY and CDR2 SVGAGI (reference sequence). After removal of 9 bases from V and 4 bases from J, the junction contained 12 bases not matched to a gene. For the CDR3, the DNA is TGTGCCAGTCAGAGATCTTCGGGGGGTTACGAGCAGTACTTC. It is translated as CASQRSSGGYEQYF.

J is TRBJ1-5 and V is TRBV28; D not certain. CDR3 length: 14 amino acids. Per germline, CDR1 MDHEN and CDR2 SYDVKM. Trimming left V 2 bases short and J 4 bases short, with 9 bases between. CDR3 sequence (DNA): TGTGCCAGCAGTTTACTATACCGAAATCAGCCCCAGCATTTT. Its protein product is CASSLLYRNQPQHF.

The chain has TRBV5-5 and TRBJ2-5; TRBD1 aligns across 7 bases. This CDR3 has 14 residues. The V gene end was trimmed by 4 bases and the J gene end by 1 base; junction bases not matched to a gene: 4. Germline CDR1 reads SGHKS; CDR2 reads YYEKEE (reference sequence). In DNA, the CDR3 is TGTGCCAGCAGCCCGACAGGGCCCCAAGAGACCCAGTACTTC. Its protein product is CASSPTGPQETQYF.

This rearrangement joins TRBV6-5 to TRBJ2-5; 13 bases are shared with TRBD2. V lost 6 bases to trimming and J lost 4 bases; unmatched junction nucleotides: 2. CDR1 and CDR2 from the germline V gene are MNHEY and SVGAGI. The CDR3 length is 14 residues. The CDR3 DNA reads TGTGCCAGCAGACGACTAGCGGGAGGAGAGACCCAGTACTTC. As protein: CASRRLAGGETQYF.

The chain joins TRBV29-1 to TRBJ2-5; a possible D gene is TRBD1 (5 bases). Germline CDR1 and CDR2: SQVTM and ANQGSEA. V was clipped by 7 bases and J by 4 bases, with 13 bases between them. The CDR3 has 12 residues. This chain's CDR3 is CSGWAGRETQYF. The CDR3, as DNA: TGCAGCGGTTGGGCAGGGCGAGAGACCCAGTACTTC.

This CDR3 is CASSQDPFTDTQYF. The CDR3 DNA reads TGTGCCAGCAGCCAAGACCCGTTCACAGATACGCAGTATTTT. The chain recombines TRBV14 with TRBJ2-3; D call uncertain. The CDR3 is made up of 14 amino acids. Germline V lookup: CDR1 SGHDN, CDR2 FVKESK. V lost 0 bases, J lost 2 bases, and 6 bases lay in between.

This chain connects TRBV9 to TRBJ1-3, with a possible D match to TRBD1 (6 bases). CDR3 length: 14 residues. Germline V lookup: CDR1 SGDLS, CDR2 YYNGEE. The V end was cut by 4 bases, the J end by 4 bases, with 12 bases between. The CDR3, as DNA: TGTGCCAGCAGCATCCAACAGGGAGGAAACACCATATATTTT. Translation gives CASSIQQGGNTIYF.

The CDR3 DNA is TGTGCCAGCTCACCTTGGACCGGGAAACCTTCCTACACCTTC. The encoded protein is CASSPWTGKPSYTF. The V call is TRBV18, the J call TRBJ1-2; D is undetermined. CDR1 is KGHSH and CDR2 is LQKENI in the germline V gene. V was pared by 3 bases and J by 10 bases, with 18 bases between. CDR3 size: 14 residues.

The V call is TRBV28, the J call TRBJ1-2, with D unclear. This CDR3 is built from 13 residues. Germline V gene data show CDR1 as MDHEN and CDR2 as SYDVKM. The V end lost 8 bases, the J end lost 4 bases, and 14 bases lay between the germline ends. This CDR3 reads CASSGVSGYGYTF. CDR3 DNA sequence: TGTGCCAGCTCCGGCGTTTCGGGCTATGGCTACACCTTC.

The CDR3 DNA reads as TGTGCCAGCAGCTCGGCGGGCCGGGGGGAGACCCAGTACTTC. Its translation: CASSSAGRGETQYF. This chain uses TRBV28 with TRBJ2-5; D is perhaps TRBD2 (6 bases). CDR3 size: 14 residues. In germline, CDR1 is MDHEN, CDR2 SYDVKM. Deletions cut 6 bases from V and 5 bases from J, with 16 bases between.

This chain uses TRBV14 with TRBJ2-1, with D uncertain. Germline CDR1 SGHDN, CDR2 FVKESK. Trimming stripped 1 base from V and 2 bases from J, with 15 bases between. This CDR3 comprises 17 residues. The CDR3 protein is CASSQGSTFATYNEQFF. The CDR3 DNA is TGTGCCAGCAGCCAAGGTTCCACTTTTGCCACCTACAATGAGCAGTTCTTC.

CDR3 sequence (DNA): TGTGCCAGCAGCGTTTCAGGCGTCAGGGTGAACACTGAAGCTTTCTTT. Protein product: CASSVSGVRVNTEAFF. This chain uses TRBV27 with TRBJ1-1, with D maybe TRBD1 (5 bases). CDR1 is MNHEY, CDR2 SMNVEV, per germline (reference sequence). Trimming shortened V by 6 bases and J by 0 bases, and 17 bases separated the two germline ends. The CDR3 is 16 amino acids.

This clone was picked up one time. The chain recombines TRBV7-8 with TRBJ1-1; D ambiguous. This CDR3 is 13 amino acids long. Germline CDR1 SGHVS, CDR2 FQNEAQ. Trimming left V 1 base short and J 4 bases short, with 7 bases between. CDR3: CASSLVRGTEAFF. The CDR3 nucleotides are TGTGCCAGCAGCTTAGTCCGGGGCACTGAAGCTTTCTTT.

The chain employs TRBV7-3 and TRBJ2-1, with D unresolved. Germline-derived CDR1 and CDR2 are SGHTA and FQGTGA. Trimming took off 2 bases at V and 5 bases at J, with 19 bases between the two ends. This CDR3 has 17 amino acids. Written as DNA, the CDR3 is TGTGCCAGCAGCTTACTATTCGACCGTGACCGTAACAATGAGCAGTTCTTC. This translates into CASSLLFDRDRNNEQFF.

The J gene is TRBJ1-2, the V gene TRBV18; 9 nucleotides agree with TRBD1. The germline V gene encodes CDR1 KGHSH and CDR2 LQKENI. The CDR3 is 16 residues long. With 3 bases clipped from V and 3 bases from J, the junction kept 8 bases outside the gene matches. CDR3 sequence (DNA): TGTGCCAGCTCACCTCTGGGACAGGGTTCGGACTATGGCTACACCTTC. Translation gives CASSPLGQGSDYGYTF. Combining the CDR3 with reference TRBV18 and TRBJ1-2 gives the whole variable domain NAGVMQNPRHLVRRRGQEARLRCSPMKGHSHVYWYRQLPEEGLKFMVYLQKENIIDESGMPKERFSAEFPKEGPSILRIQQVVRGDSAAYFCASSPLGQGSDYGYTFGSGTRLTVV.

This clone occurred once. The sample holds other DNA sequences that translate to the same CDR3. This sequence joins TRBV7-2 and TRBJ2-7, with TRBD2 matching 7 bases. Germline CDR1 reads SGHTA; CDR2 reads FQGNSA. The CDR3 totals 12 residues. The ends lost 5 bases at V and 4 bases at J; junction bases unmatched: 2. The CDR3 bases are TGTGCCAGCAGCCCAGCGGGGTACGAGCAGTACTTC. Amino acid sequence: CASSPAGYEQYF.

The chain combines TRBV10-3 with TRBJ1-5, with a possible D match to TRBD1 (5 bases). CDR1 and CDR2 from the germline V gene are ENHRY and SYGVKD. V was pared by 8 bases and J by 3 bases, with 17 bases between. The CDR3 consists of 15 residues. CDR3 region: CAIGKGRGDNQPQHF. The CDR3 bases are TGTGCCATCGGTAAGGGTCGGGGGGACAATCAGCCCCAGCATTTT.

The V and J genes are TRBV5-1 and TRBJ2-3; TRBD2 matches at 13 bases. The CDR3 extends over 17 amino acids. Germline CDR1 is SGHRS and CDR2 is YFSETQ. The junction had 13 bases not matched to a gene; V was cut back by 7 bases and J by 5 bases. The CDR3 loop is CASHSGLAGIKQDTQYF. Here the CDR3 DNA reads TGCGCCAGCCATTCGGGACTAGCGGGGATAAAACAAGATACGCAGTATTTT.

V and J are TRBV5-4 and TRBJ2-2, with D perhaps TRBD1 (6 bases). The V gene's germline CDR1 is SGHNT and CDR2 YYREEE (reference sequence). V dropped 0 bases and J dropped 5 bases, with 11 bases sitting between them. This CDR3 has 15 residues. The CDR3 sequence: CASSLEGTPTGELFF. In DNA, the CDR3 is TGTGCCAGCAGCTTGGAGGGGACACCTACCGGGGAGCTGTTTTTT.

V usage is TRBV19 and J usage is TRBJ2-3; D is possibly TRBD2 (6 bases). The CDR3 covers 15 residues. In germline, CDR1 is LNHDA, CDR2 SQIVND (reference sequence). Deletions cut 6 bases from V and 2 bases from J, with 15 bases between. Written as DNA, the CDR3 is TGTGCCAGTAGATCCGGGACTTTCTACACAGATACGCAGTATTTT. This codes for CASRSGTFYTDTQYF.

The chain joins TRBV11-2 to TRBJ2-2; D is possibly TRBD2 (6 bases). The CDR3 is made up of 14 amino acids. The V gene lost 8 bases and the J gene lost 5 bases, with 15 bases spanning the gap. Germline V gene sequence: CDR1 SGHAT, CDR2 FQNNGV. The CDR3 spells CASLSLAGTGELFF. The DNA of the CDR3 is TGTGCCAGCCTGTCACTAGCAGGTACCGGGGAGCTGTTTTTT.

V and J are TRBV12-5 and TRBJ2-7; D not resolved. CDR3 size: 15 residues. Germline values: CDR1 LGHNT, CDR2 FRNRAP. The V and J ends lost 1 base and 3 bases respectively, with 13 bases between them. The DNA of the CDR3 is TGTGCTAGTGGTTTGGGGTCCAGAACCAGCTACGAGCAGTACTTC. Amino acids: CASGLGSRTSYEQYF.

The V call is TRBV5-1, the J call TRBJ1-2; D is unclear. This CDR3 is 12 amino acids long. The V and J ends lost 5 bases and 3 bases respectively, with 8 bases between them. Germline values: CDR1 SGHRS, CDR2 YFSETQ. CDR3 nucleotide sequence: TGCGCCAGCAGGGCTCAGGACTATGGCTACACCTTC. This gives the protein CASRAQDYGYTF.

J is TRBJ1-2 and V is TRBV10-3, with 7 bases aligning to TRBD1. Trimming took 8 bases from V and 5 from J; bases not matched to a gene: 8. CDR1 and CDR2 from the germline V gene are ENHRY and SYGVKD. The CDR3 has 13 residues. CDR3 coding DNA: TGTGCCATCTCCGGGACAGACCAATATGGCTACACCTTC. Residues: CAISGTDQYGYTF.

The rearrangement links TRBV18 to TRBJ2-1; D might be TRBD2 (6 bases). V lost 4 bases and J lost 0, with 10 bases in between. This CDR3 contains 15 residues. In germline, CDR1 is KGHSH, CDR2 LQKENI. The CDR3 sequence: CASSQDSGSYNEQFF. The CDR3, as DNA: TGTGCCAGCTCACAGGATAGCGGCTCCTACAATGAGCAGTTCTTC.

CDR3 amino acids: CASSIGPKGAGETQYF. The CDR3 nucleotides read TGTGCCAGTAGTATTGGCCCCAAGGGGGCCGGGGAGACCCAGTACTTC. The chain combines TRBV19 with TRBJ2-5, with 7 nucleotides matching TRBD1. The CDR3 totals 16 residues. V was clipped by 3 bases and J by 5 bases; unmatched bases: 12. Germline assignment: CDR1 LNHDA and CDR2 SQIVND (reference sequence). Full variable domain (rest looked up from reference TRBV19 and TRBJ2-5): DGGITQSPKYLFRKEGQNVTLSCEQNLNHDAMYWYRQDPGQGLRLIYYSQIVNDFQKGDIAEGYSVSREKKESFPLTVTSAQKNPTAFYLCASSIGPKGAGETQYFGPGTRLLVL.

The rearrangement uses TRBV9 and TRBJ2-6, with a weak D call TRBD1 (6 bases). The CDR3 extends over 19 amino acids. Germline assignment: CDR1 SGDLS and CDR2 YYNGEE. Trimming removed 3 bases from V and 0 bases from J, with 19 bases in between. In DNA, the CDR3 is TGTGCCAGCAGCGCAAGACAGGTTCGGTCTCTCTCTGGGGCCAACGTCCTGACTTTC. Its translation is CASSARQVRSLSGANVLTF. The full variable domain, with the rest looked up from reference TRBV9 and TRBJ2-6, is DSGVTQTPKHLITATGQRVTLRCSPRSGDLSVYWYQQSLDQGLQFLIQYYNGEERAKGNILERFSAQQFPDLHSELNLSSLELGDSALYFCASSARQVRSLSGANVLTFGAGSRLTVL.

This chain uses TRBV5-8 with TRBJ2-4; D uncertain. The germline CDR1 and CDR2 sequences are SGHTS and YDEGEE. The CDR3 has 12 residues. Trimming removed 1 base at V and 15 bases at J, with 14 bases between. In DNA, the CDR3 is TGTGCCAGCAGCTTGTTGGTGGAGAGGCGGTACTTC. This gives the protein CASSLLVERRYF.